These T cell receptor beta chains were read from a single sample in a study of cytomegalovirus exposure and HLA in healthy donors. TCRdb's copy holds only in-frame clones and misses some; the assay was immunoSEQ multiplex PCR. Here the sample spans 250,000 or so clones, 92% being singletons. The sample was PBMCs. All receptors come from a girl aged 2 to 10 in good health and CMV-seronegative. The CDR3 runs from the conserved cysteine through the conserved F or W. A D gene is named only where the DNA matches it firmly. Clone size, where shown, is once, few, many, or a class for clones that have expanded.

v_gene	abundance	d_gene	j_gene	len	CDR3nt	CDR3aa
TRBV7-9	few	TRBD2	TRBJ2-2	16	TGTGCCAGCAGCCTCGGACTAGCGGCGAACACCGGGGAGCTGTTTTTT	CASSLGLAANTGELFF
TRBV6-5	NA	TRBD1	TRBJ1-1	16	TGTGCCAGCAGTTACGGGACAGGGGTGATGAACACTGAAGCTTTCTTT	CASSYGTGVMNTEAFF
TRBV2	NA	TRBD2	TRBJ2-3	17	TGTGCCAGCAGGCTCCGGGTAGCGGGGGGAGGGACAGATACGCAGTATTTT	CASRLRVAGGGTDTQYF
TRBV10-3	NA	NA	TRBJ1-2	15	TGTGCCATCAGTGTTGAGCTGGAGAATCTCTATGGCTACACCTTC	CAISVELENLYGYTF
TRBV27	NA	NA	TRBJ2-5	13	TGTGCCAGCAGTCTATCACTCCAAGAGACCCAGTACTTC	CASSLSLQETQYF
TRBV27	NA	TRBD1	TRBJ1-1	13	TGTGCCAGCACCGGACAGGGGGCGACTGAAGCTTTCTTT	CASTGQGATEAFF
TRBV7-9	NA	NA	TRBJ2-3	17	TGTGCCAGCAGCTCCTCGATGGGTGTTGAGGGTATGGATACGCAGTATTTT	CASSSSMGVEGMDTQYF
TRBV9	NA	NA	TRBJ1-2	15	TGTGCCAGCAGCGTAGCCGGGGAGCAGGACTATGGCTACACCTTC	CASSVAGEQDYGYTF
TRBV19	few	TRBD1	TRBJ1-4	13	TGTGCCAGTAGTGTTCGACAGGGGGAAAAACTGTTTTTT	CASSVRQGEKLFF
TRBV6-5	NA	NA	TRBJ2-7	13	TGTGCCAGCAGCTCCAGGGGAATAAGCGAGCAGTACTTC	CASSSRGISEQYF
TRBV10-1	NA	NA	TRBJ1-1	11	TGCGCCAGCGGATCCCAGGTGTCAGCTTTCTTT	CASGSQVSAFF
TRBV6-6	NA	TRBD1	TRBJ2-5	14	TGTGCCAGCAGTTATGGACAGGGCCTAGAGACCCAGTACTTC	CASSYGQGLETQYF
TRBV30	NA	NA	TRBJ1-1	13	TGTGCCTCCACAAGGGGCCCTTCGTGGGAAGCTTTCTTT	CASTRGPSWEAFF
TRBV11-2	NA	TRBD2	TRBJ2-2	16	TGTGCCAGCAGCCCTCTAGCGGGGGGAAACACCGGGGAGCTGTTTTTT	CASSPLAGGNTGELFF
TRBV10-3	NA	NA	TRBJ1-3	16	TGTGCCATCAGAGCGTGGGAGTCTAACTCTGGAAACACCATATATTTT	CAIRAWESNSGNTIYF
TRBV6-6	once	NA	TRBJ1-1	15	TGTGCCAGCAGTTACTCGATGCAGGGGAACACTGAAGCTTTCTTT	CASSYSMQGNTEAFF
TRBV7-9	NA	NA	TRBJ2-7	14	TGTTCCAGCAGCTTAGACAGGAGCTCCTACGAGCAGTACTTC	CSSSLDRSSYEQYF
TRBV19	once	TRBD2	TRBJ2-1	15	TGTGCCAGTATTCATAGCGGGGCGGGCTACAATGAGCAGTTCTTC	CASIHSGAGYNEQFF
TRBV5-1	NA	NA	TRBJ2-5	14	TGCGCCAGCAGCCGCAATAGCGGACAAGAGACCCAGTACTTC	CASSRNSGQETQYF
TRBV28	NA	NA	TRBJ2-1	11	TGTGCCAGCAGGACAGTGCATGAGCAGTTCTTC	CASRTVHEQFF
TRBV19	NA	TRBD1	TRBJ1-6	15	TGTGCCAGTAGTATAATCCGACAGGGGGCTTCACCCCTCCACTTT	CASSIIRQGASPLHF
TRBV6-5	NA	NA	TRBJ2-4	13	TGTGCCAGCAGTTACTCCGGTCAAAACATTCAGTACTTC	CASSYSGQNIQYF
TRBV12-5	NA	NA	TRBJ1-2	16	TGTGCTAGTGGTTTGGCCACAGAACAACGAAACTATGGCTACACCTTC	CASGLATEQRNYGYTF
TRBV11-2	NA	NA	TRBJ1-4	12	TGTGCCAGCAGCTTCGTGGCCGAAAAACTGTTTTTT	CASSFVAEKLFF
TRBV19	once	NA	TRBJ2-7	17	TGTGCCAGTAGTGACGGGGTTGGGCAGGGGAGCTCCTACGAGCAGTACTTC	CASSDGVGQGSSYEQYF
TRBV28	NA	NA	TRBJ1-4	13	TGTGCCAGCAGTTTATACTTTCATGAAAAACTGTTTTTT	CASSLYFHEKLFF
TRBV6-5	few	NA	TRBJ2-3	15	TGTGCCAGCAGTTACTCCGGGCTAGCCGCAGATACGCAGTATTTT	CASSYSGLAADTQYF
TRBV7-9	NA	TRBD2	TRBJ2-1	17	TGTGCCAGCAGCTTGGCCCGCGCTAGCGGGAGTACCTATGAGCAGTTCTTC	CASSLARASGSTYEQFF
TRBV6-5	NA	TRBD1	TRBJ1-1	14	TGTGCCAGCAGGCAGGGGACAGGGCCCACTGAAGCTTTCTTT	CASRQGTGPTEAFF
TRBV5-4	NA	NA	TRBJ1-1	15	TGTGCCAGCAGCCCAGGGTCTTCAGGAGACACTGAAGCTTTCTTT	CASSPGSSGDTEAFF
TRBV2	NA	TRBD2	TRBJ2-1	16	TGTGCCAGCAGTGGGGAGGGAGTCGGCACATACAATGAGCAGTTCTTC	CASSGEGVGTYNEQFF
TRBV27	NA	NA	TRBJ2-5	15	TGTGCCAAGCGACTCGCCTACAGGGTAGTAGAGACCCAGTACTTC	CAKRLAYRVVETQYF
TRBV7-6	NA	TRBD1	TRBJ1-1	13	TGTGCCAGCAGCTTAGGGACAGGCTCTGAAGCTTTCTTT	CASSLGTGSEAFF
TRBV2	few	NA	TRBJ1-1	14	TGTGCCAGCTGGGACCAGGGGTCGAACACTGAAGCTTTCTTT	CASWDQGSNTEAFF
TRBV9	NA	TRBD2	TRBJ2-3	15	TGTGCCAGCAGCCCACTAGCGGAAAGCACAGATACGCAGTATTTT	CASSPLAESTDTQYF
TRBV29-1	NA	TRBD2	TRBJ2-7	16	TGCAGCCCCATCGGACTAGCGGGAGTAGGAACCTACGAGCAGTACTTC	CSPIGLAGVGTYEQYF
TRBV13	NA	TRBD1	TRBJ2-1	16	TGTGCCAGCAGCCCGACAGGGACCTACTCCTACAATGAGCAGTTCTTC	CASSPTGTYSYNEQFF
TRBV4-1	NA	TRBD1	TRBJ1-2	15	TGCGCCAGCAGCCAAGACCCGGGACAGAGGGAAGGCTACACCTTC	CASSQDPGQREGYTF
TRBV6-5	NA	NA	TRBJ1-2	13	TGTGCCAGCAGTCCCGACAGGCACTATGGCTACACCTTC	CASSPDRHYGYTF
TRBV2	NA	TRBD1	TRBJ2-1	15	TGTGCCAGCGGCCGGGACAGGGGGTTCCGCAATGAGCAGTTCTTC	CASGRDRGFRNEQFF
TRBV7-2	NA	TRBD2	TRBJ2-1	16	TGTGCCAGCAGCCTTAGGGGGGGACTAGCGGGTGTGGAGCAGTTCTTC	CASSLRGGLAGVEQFF
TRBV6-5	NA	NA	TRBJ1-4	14	TGTGCCAGCAGTTACGGTCACTTGAATGAAAAACTGTTTTTT	CASSYGHLNEKLFF
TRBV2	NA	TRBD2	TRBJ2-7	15	TGTGCCAGCGGGGATAGCGGGAGGAGCTCCTACGAGCAGTACTTC	CASGDSGRSSYEQYF
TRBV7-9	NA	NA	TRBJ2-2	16	TGTTCCAGCAGCTTAGGGGACTGGCTAGACACCGGGGAGCTGTTTTTT	CSSSLGDWLDTGELFF
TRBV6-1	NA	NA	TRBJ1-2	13	TGTGCCAGCAGTTCAGGGCCTGGCTATGGCTACACCTTC	CASSSGPGYGYTF
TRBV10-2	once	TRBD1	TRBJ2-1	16	TGCGCCAGCAGTGAGCGACAGGGGGCATCCTACAATGAGCAGTTCTTC	CASSERQGASYNEQFF
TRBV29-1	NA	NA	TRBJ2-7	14	TGCAGCGTTGAGGTCCCAGGACAGTTCTCCCTGCAGTACTTC	CSVEVPGQFSLQYF
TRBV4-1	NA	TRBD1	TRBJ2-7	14	TGCGCCAGCAGCCAACAGGACAGGGGAGGCGAGCAGTACTTC	CASSQQDRGGEQYF
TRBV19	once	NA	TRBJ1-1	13	TGTGCCAGTAGTATCTGGCAGAACACTGAAGCTTTCTTT	CASSIWQNTEAFF
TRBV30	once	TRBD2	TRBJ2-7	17	TGTGCCTGGAGTGAAAAAGCGGGAGGGCCTCGTTCCTACGAGCAGTACTTC	CAWSEKAGGPRSYEQYF
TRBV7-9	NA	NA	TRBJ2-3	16	TGTGCCAGCAGCCCCAGAGGGTTAGCGGGCACAGATACGCAGTATTTT	CASSPRGLAGTDTQYF
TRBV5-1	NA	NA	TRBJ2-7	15	TGCGCCAGCAGCTTGTCGCCGCAAGGAGCCTACGAGCAGTACTTC	CASSLSPQGAYEQYF
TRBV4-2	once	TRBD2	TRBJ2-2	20	TGTGCCAGCAGCCAAGATGTGGGACTAGTTTGGTCTGTTCAGGATCGGGAGCTGTTTTTT	CASSQDVGLVWSVQDRELFF
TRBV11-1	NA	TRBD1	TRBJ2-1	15	TGTGCCAGCAGCCCGGGGACAGCCTCCTACAATGAGCAGTTCTTC	CASSPGTASYNEQFF
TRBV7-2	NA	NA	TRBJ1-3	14	TGTGCCAGCAGCCCTCCGGGAAGGGGAAACACCATATATTTT	CASSPPGRGNTIYF